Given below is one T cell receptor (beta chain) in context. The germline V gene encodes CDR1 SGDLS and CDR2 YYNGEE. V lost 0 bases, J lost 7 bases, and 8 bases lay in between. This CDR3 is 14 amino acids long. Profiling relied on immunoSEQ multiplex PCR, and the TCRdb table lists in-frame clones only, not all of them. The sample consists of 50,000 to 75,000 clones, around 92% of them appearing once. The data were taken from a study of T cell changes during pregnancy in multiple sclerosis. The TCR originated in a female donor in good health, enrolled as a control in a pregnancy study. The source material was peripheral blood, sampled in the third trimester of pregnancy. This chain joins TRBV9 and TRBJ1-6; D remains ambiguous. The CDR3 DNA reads TGTGCCAGCAGCGTAGCATCCGAGAATTCACCCCTCCACTTT. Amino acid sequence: CASSVASENSPLHF.